These T cell receptor beta chains were read from a single sample in a study of cytotoxic CD8 clonotypes in ibrutinib-treated CLL. Generated by immunoSEQ multiplex PCR, the TCRdb table keeps only in-frame clones and is missing some. The sample lists some 27,000 clones; less than 75% were seen once. Material: PBMCs, obtained before ibrutinib treatment. These receptor sequences come from a human donor with chronic lymphocytic leukemia. Each CDR3 is given with its conserved first and last residue. Fields, in order: D gene, V gene, J gene, clone size, CDR3 protein, CDR3 DNA. The D gene is left open where the match is weak. Clone size appears in some rows only: once, few, many, or a class for an expanded clone.

D: -; V: TRBV19; J: TRBJ2-7; size: -; CDR3: CASSRSAEIYEQYF; DNA: TGTGCCAGTAGTAGGTCGGCGGAGATCTACGAGCAGTACTTC
D: TRBD1; V: TRBV4-3; J: TRBJ2-7; size: -; CDR3: CASRTDRASYEQYF; DNA: TGCGCCAGCAGAACGGACAGGGCATCATACGAGCAGTACTTC
D: -; V: TRBV20-1; J: TRBJ2-1; size: -; CDR3: CSARAQEQFF; DNA: TGCAGTGCTAGAGCCCAAGAGCAGTTCTTC
D: -; V: TRBV28; J: TRBJ2-5; size: -; CDR3: CASSFTGLQETQYF; DNA: TGTGCCAGCAGTTTTACGGGGCTCCAAGAGACCCAGTACTTC
D: TRBD1; V: TRBV5-1; J: TRBJ1-2; size: -; CDR3: CASSSGTGDGYTF; DNA: TGCGCCAGCAGCTCCGGGACAGGGGACGGCTACACCTTC
D: -; V: TRBV4-1; J: TRBJ1-6; size: few; CDR3: CASSQGLVGGNSPLHF; DNA: TGCGCCAGCAGCCAAGGGTTGGTTGGCGGGAATTCACCCCTCCACTTT
D: -; V: TRBV7-2; J: TRBJ2-1; size: -; CDR3: CASSQSTGFYNEQFF; DNA: TGTGCCAGCAGCCAGAGCACAGGTTTTTACAATGAGCAGTTCTTC
D: -; V: TRBV21-1; J: TRBJ2-7; size: -; CDR3: CASTLAKREDEQYF; DNA: TGTGCCAGCACCCTCGCGAAGCGGGAGGACGAGCAGTACTTC
D: TRBD2; V: TRBV6-1; J: TRBJ2-3; size: -; CDR3: CASSALAGGPRDTQYF; DNA: TGTGCCAGCAGTGCGTTAGCGGGGGGGCCTCGGGATACGCAGTATTTT
D: -; V: TRBV9; J: TRBJ1-1; size: medium-sized; CDR3: CASSPSLSGMGAFF; DNA: TGTGCCAGCAGCCCCTCCCTTTCAGGAATGGGCGCTTTCTTT
D: TRBD2; V: TRBV11-3; J: TRBJ2-1; size: -; CDR3: CASSESGGSSYNEQFF; DNA: TGTGCCAGCAGCGAGTCCGGGGGGAGCTCCTACAATGAGCAGTTCTTC
D: -; V: TRBV28; J: TRBJ2-3; size: -; CDR3: CASREFGTDTQYF; DNA: TGTGCCAGCAGGGAATTCGGCACAGATACGCAGTATTTT
D: -; V: TRBV7-6; J: TRBJ2-7; size: -; CDR3: CASSPGHRISHHEQYF; DNA: TGTGCCAGCAGCCCGGGGCACAGGATAAGTCACCACGAGCAGTACTTC
D: TRBD1; V: TRBV5-1; J: TRBJ2-1; size: -; CDR3: CATRDRGYNEQFF; DNA: TGCGCCACTCGGGACAGGGGCTACAATGAGCAGTTCTTC
D: -; V: TRBV11-2; J: TRBJ2-2; size: -; CDR3: CASSPQGGVTGELFF; DNA: TGTGCCAGCAGCCCACAGGGGGGGGTCACCGGGGAGCTGTTTTTT
D: -; V: TRBV27; J: TRBJ2-3; size: -; CDR3: CASSLGGAETDTQYF; DNA: TGTGCCAGCAGTTTAGGGGGGGCTGAGACAGATACGCAGTATTTT
D: -; V: TRBV5-5; J: TRBJ1-4; size: -; CDR3: CASSLDSINEKLFF; DNA: TGTGCCAGCAGCTTGGACTCTATTAATGAAAAACTGTTTTTT
D: -; V: TRBV19; J: TRBJ2-1; size: -; CDR3: CASGLSSYNEQFF; DNA: TGTGCCAGTGGACTGAGCTCCTACAATGAGCAGTTCTTC
D: TRBD2; V: TRBV10-3; J: TRBJ2-1; size: -; CDR3: CAISESTSGGEQFF; DNA: TGTGCCATCAGTGAATCGACTAGCGGAGGTGAGCAGTTCTTC
D: -; V: TRBV7-2; J: TRBJ1-3; size: -; CDR3: CASSPSGSGNTIYF; DNA: TGTGCCAGCAGCCCGTCGGGGTCTGGAAACACCATATATTTT
D: TRBD2; V: TRBV7-2; J: TRBJ2-3; size: -; CDR3: CASSLRPSGSSFPSDTQYF; DNA: TGTGCCAGCAGCTTAAGGCCTAGCGGGTCCTCTTTCCCCTCCGATACGCAGTATTTT
D: -; V: TRBV10-3; J: TRBJ2-2; size: -; CDR3: CAISEARANTGELFF; DNA: TGTGCCATCAGTGAGGCAAGGGCGAACACCGGGGAGCTGTTTTTT
D: TRBD1; V: TRBV14; J: TRBJ1-1; size: -; CDR3: CASSQTDRDEAFF; DNA: TGTGCCAGCAGCCAAACGGACAGGGATGAAGCTTTCTTT
D: -; V: TRBV6-6; J: TRBJ1-2; size: few; CDR3: CASSYLGTLHPGGYTF; DNA: TGTGCCAGCAGTTACTTGGGCACCTTGCATCCCGGTGGCTACACCTTC
D: -; V: TRBV6-6; J: TRBJ1-2; size: -; CDR3: CASKAGEHGYTF; DNA: TGTGCCAGCAAGGCAGGGGAGCATGGCTACACCTTC
D: -; V: TRBV30; J: TRBJ2-6; size: -; CDR3: CAWRLPDSGANVLTF; DNA: TGTGCCTGGAGACTACCGGATTCTGGGGCCAACGTCCTGACTTTC
D: TRBD1; V: TRBV5-1; J: TRBJ1-1; size: few; CDR3: CASRRTGGEEGTEAFF; DNA: TGCGCCAGCAGGCGGACAGGGGGCGAGGAAGGCACTGAAGCTTTCTTT
D: TRBD2; V: TRBV27; J: TRBJ2-7; size: -; CDR3: CASSPNLAGGPHEQYF; DNA: TGTGCCAGCAGTCCGAATTTAGCGGGAGGGCCCCACGAGCAGTACTTC
D: -; V: TRBV11-1; J: TRBJ2-3; size: few; CDR3: CASSLVSDTQYF; DNA: TGTGCCAGCAGCTTAGTTTCCGATACGCAGTATTTT
D: -; V: TRBV11-3; J: TRBJ2-7; size: -; CDR3: CASGADRGGEQYF; DNA: TGTGCCAGCGGAGCAGACAGGGGAGGGGAGCAGTACTTC
D: -; V: TRBV29-1; J: TRBJ1-1; size: -; CDR3: CSVEERQWAMNTEAFF; DNA: TGCAGCGTTGAAGAGAGGCAGTGGGCTATGAACACTGAAGCTTTCTTT
D: -; V: TRBV5-1; J: TRBJ1-1; size: once; CDR3: CASSLRTGTTEAFF; DNA: TGCGCCAGCAGCTTGAGAACAGGGACCACTGAAGCTTTCTTT
D: TRBD2; V: TRBV19; J: TRBJ2-7; size: once; CDR3: CASSTGLAGYEQYF; DNA: TGTGCCAGTAGTACCGGACTAGCGGGGTACGAGCAGTACTTC
D: -; V: TRBV5-6; J: TRBJ2-1; size: -; CDR3: CASSLEPSLTLYNEQFF; DNA: TGTGCCAGCAGCTTGGAGCCCTCCCTGACGTTATACAATGAGCAGTTCTTC
D: -; V: TRBV25-1; J: TRBJ1-5; size: -; CDR3: CASSEGDARQYSNQPQHF; DNA: TGTGCCAGCAGTGAAGGAGACGCGCGGCAGTATAGCAATCAGCCCCAGCATTTT
D: -; V: TRBV2; J: TRBJ1-2; size: -; CDR3: CASSESPSYGYTF; DNA: TGTGCCAGCAGTGAATCCCCTTCATATGGCTACACCTTC
D: -; V: TRBV20-1; J: TRBJ2-7; size: -; CDR3: CSTSFPYEQYF; DNA: TGCAGTACTAGTTTTCCGTACGAGCAGTACTTC
D: -; V: TRBV9; J: TRBJ2-6; size: few; CDR3: CASSAHDLGANVLTF; DNA: TGTGCCAGCAGCGCCCATGACCTCGGGGCCAACGTCCTGACTTTC
D: -; V: TRBV7-3; J: TRBJ2-3; size: -; CDR3: CASSLTPGPLNTQYF; DNA: TGTGCCAGCAGCTTAACGCCGGGACCGTTGAATACGCAGTATTTT
D: -; V: TRBV11-2; J: TRBJ2-1; size: once; CDR3: CASSLVGPNNEQFF; DNA: TGTGCCAGCAGCTTAGTAGGCCCAAACAATGAGCAGTTCTTC
D: TRBD2; V: TRBV7-8; J: TRBJ2-1; size: medium-sized; CDR3: CASSLVRTSNEQFF; DNA: TGTGCCAGCAGCTTAGTGAGGACTAGCAATGAGCAGTTCTTC
D: TRBD1; V: TRBV5-1; J: TRBJ1-2; size: -; CDR3: CASSLEGQYYGYTF; DNA: TGCGCCAGCAGCTTGGAGGGACAGTACTATGGCTACACCTTC
D: TRBD1; V: TRBV10-3; J: TRBJ2-7; size: few; CDR3: CAISESMTGQIYEQYF; DNA: TGTGCCATCAGTGAGTCGATGACGGGACAGATTTACGAGCAGTACTTC
D: -; V: TRBV7-9; J: TRBJ2-7; size: -; CDR3: CASSFGGAAYEQYF; DNA: TGTGCCAGCAGCTTTGGGGGGGCTGCCTACGAGCAGTACTTC
D: TRBD1; V: TRBV4-1; J: TRBJ2-7; size: -; CDR3: CASSLSPRDRGRKQYF; DNA: TGCGCCAGCAGCCTTAGCCCCCGGGACAGGGGGCGTAAGCAGTACTTC
D: TRBD2; V: TRBV28; J: TRBJ2-2; size: -; CDR3: CASSFGTSWTGELFF; DNA: TGTGCCAGCAGCTTTGGGACTAGCTGGACCGGGGAGCTGTTTTTT
D: -; V: TRBV2; J: TRBJ2-1; size: -; CDR3: CASSGLPGWEQFF; DNA: TGTGCCAGCAGTGGTCTCCCCGGGTGGGAGCAGTTCTTC
D: -; V: TRBV28; J: TRBJ1-5; size: few; CDR3: CASSHPQGRRRQPQHF; DNA: TGTGCCAGCAGCCACCCCCAGGGGAGACGGAGACAGCCCCAGCATTTT
D: -; V: TRBV5-6; J: TRBJ2-7; size: few; CDR3: CASSQGRLYEQYF; DNA: TGTGCCAGCAGCCAGGGACGCCTCTACGAGCAGTACTTC
D: -; V: TRBV21-1; J: TRBJ2-7; size: few; CDR3: CASSKTYPGGFDEQYF; DNA: TGTGCCAGCAGCAAAACCTACCCAGGGGGTTTCGACGAGCAGTACTTC
D: -; V: TRBV5-5; J: TRBJ2-3; size: few; CDR3: CASRTWSTDTQYF; DNA: TGTGCCAGCAGAACTTGGAGCACAGATACGCAGTATTTT
D: -; V: TRBV10-3; J: TRBJ2-5; size: -; CDR3: CAISTTGGTQYF; DNA: TGTGCCATCAGTACCACCGGGGGGACCCAGTACTTC
D: -; V: TRBV6-5; J: TRBJ1-1; size: -; CDR3: CASSYGGHMNTEAFF; DNA: TGTGCCAGCAGTTACGGGGGACATATGAACACTGAAGCTTTCTTT
D: TRBD2; V: TRBV5-1; J: TRBJ2-3; size: few; CDR3: CASSSGLAGGVWADTQYF; DNA: TGCGCCAGCAGCTCGGGACTAGCGGGAGGTGTATGGGCAGATACGCAGTATTTT